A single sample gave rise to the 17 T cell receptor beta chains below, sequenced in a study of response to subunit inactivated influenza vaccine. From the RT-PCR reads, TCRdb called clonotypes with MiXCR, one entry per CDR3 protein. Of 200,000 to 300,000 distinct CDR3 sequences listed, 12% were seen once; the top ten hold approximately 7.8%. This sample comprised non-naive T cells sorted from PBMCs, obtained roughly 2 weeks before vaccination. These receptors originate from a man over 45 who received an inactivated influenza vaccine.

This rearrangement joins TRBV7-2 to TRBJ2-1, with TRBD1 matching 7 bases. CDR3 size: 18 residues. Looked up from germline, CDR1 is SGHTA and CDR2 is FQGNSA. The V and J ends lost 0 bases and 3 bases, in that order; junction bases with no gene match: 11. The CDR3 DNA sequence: TGTGCCAGCAGCTTAGCCCCATACAGGGGCAGACACTACAATGAGCAGTTCTTC. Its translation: CASSLAPYRGRHYNEQFF.

This CDR3 is CASSPVRSVNGELFF. The CDR3 coding sequence is TGTGCCAGCAGCCCGGTTAGGTCGGTAAACGGGGAGCTGTTTTTT. The V gene is TRBV7-2, the J gene TRBJ2-2; D is undetermined. The V end was cut by 5 bases, the J end by 7 bases, with 17 bases between. CDR1 is SGHTA and CDR2 is FQGNSA in the germline V gene. CDR3 length: 15 residues.

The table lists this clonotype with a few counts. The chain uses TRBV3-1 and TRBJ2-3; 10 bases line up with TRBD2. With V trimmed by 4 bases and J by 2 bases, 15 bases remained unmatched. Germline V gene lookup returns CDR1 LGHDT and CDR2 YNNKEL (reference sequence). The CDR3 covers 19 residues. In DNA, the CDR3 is TGTGCCAGCAGCCCCTTTGCCCCTAGCGGGGGCGCCCCCACAGATACGCAGTATTTT. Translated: CASSPFAPSGGAPTDTQYF.

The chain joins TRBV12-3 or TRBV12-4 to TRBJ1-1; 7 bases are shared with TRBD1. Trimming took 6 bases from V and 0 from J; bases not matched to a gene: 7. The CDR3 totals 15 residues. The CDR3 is CASSPRQGMNTEAFF. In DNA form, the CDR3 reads TGTGCCAGCAGCCCGAGACAGGGAATGAACACTGAAGCTTTCTTT.

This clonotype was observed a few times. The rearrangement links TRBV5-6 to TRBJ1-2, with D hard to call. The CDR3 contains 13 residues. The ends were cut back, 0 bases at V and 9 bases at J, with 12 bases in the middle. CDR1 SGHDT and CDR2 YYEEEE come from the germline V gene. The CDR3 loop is CASSLARLQSYTF. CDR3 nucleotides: TGTGCCAGCAGCTTGGCCAGGCTTCAGAGCTACACCTTC.

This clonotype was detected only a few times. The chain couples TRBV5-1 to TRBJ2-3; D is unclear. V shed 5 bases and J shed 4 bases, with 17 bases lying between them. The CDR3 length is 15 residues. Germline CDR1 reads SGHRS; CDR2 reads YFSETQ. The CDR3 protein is CASRSFSSTPDTQYF. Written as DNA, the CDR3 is TGCGCCAGCAGGAGTTTTTCCTCTACACCAGATACGCAGTATTTT. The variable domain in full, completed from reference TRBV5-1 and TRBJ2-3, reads KAGVTQTPRYLIKTRGQQVTLSCSPISGHRSVSWYQQTPGQGLQFLFEYFSETQRNKGNFPGRFSGRQFSNSRSEMNVSTLELGDSALYLCASRSFSSTPDTQYFGPGTRLTVL.

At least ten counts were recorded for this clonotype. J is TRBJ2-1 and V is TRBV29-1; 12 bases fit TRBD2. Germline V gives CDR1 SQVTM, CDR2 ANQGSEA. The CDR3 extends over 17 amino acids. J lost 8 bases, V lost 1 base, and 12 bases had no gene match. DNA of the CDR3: TGCAGCGTTGAAGCCGGACTAGCGGGACCCTACATCGATGAGCAGTTCTTC. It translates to CSVEAGLAGPYIDEQFF.

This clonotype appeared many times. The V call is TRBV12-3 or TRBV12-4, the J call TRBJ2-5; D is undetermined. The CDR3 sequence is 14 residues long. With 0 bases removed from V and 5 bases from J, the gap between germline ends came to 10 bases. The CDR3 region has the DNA TGTGCCAGCAGTTTAGCCGGCCAGTCGGAGACCCAGTACTTC. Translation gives CASSLAGQSETQYF.

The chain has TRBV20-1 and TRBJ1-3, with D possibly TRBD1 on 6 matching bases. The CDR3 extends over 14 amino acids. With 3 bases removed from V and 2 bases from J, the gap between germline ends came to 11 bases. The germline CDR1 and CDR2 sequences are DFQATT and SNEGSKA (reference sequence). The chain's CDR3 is CSASTAGAGNTIYF. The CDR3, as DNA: TGCAGTGCTAGTACGGCAGGGGCTGGAAACACCATATATTTT.

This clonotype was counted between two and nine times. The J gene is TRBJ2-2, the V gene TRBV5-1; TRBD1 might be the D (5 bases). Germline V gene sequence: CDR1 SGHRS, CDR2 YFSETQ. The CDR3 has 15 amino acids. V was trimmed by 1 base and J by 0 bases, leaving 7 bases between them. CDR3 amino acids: CASSLKGTNTGELFF. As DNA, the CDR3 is TGCGCCAGCAGCTTGAAGGGGACGAACACCGGGGAGCTGTTTTTT. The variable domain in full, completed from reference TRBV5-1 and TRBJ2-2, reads KAGVTQTPRYLIKTRGQQVTLSCSPISGHRSVSWYQQTPGQGLQFLFEYFSETQRNKGNFPGRFSGRQFSNSRSEMNVSTLELGDSALYLCASSLKGTNTGELFFGEGSRLTVL.

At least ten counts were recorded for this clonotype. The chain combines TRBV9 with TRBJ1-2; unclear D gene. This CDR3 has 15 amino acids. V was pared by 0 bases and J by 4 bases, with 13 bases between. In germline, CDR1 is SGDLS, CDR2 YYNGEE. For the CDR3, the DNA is TGTGCCAGCAGCGTAGAGGTTACGCTGGCCTATGGCTACACCTTC. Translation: CASSVEVTLAYGYTF.

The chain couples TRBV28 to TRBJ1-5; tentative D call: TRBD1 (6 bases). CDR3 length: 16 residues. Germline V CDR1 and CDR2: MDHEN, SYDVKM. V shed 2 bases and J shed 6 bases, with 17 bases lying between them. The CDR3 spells CASSLIGGAAGQPQHF. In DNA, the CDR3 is TGTGCCAGCAGTTTAATCGGGGGCGCGGCGGGTCAGCCCCAGCATTTT.

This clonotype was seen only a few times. The CDR3 sequence: CASSLVQGTGQETQYF. In DNA, the CDR3 is TGCGCCAGCAGCTTGGTTCAGGGAACGGGCCAAGAGACCCAGTACTTC. This chain uses TRBV5-1 with TRBJ2-5; TRBD1 is a possible D gene (5 bases). The germline V and J ends were trimmed by 0 bases and 1 base, with 13 bases remaining between them. This CDR3 spans 16 amino acids. CDR1 SGHRS and CDR2 YFSETQ come from the germline V gene.

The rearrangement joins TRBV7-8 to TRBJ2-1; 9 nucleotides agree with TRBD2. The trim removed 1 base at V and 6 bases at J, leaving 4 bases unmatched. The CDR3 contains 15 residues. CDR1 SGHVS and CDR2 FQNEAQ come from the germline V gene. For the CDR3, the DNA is TGTGCCAGCAGCTTAGTGAGCGGGGGGACCAATGAGCAGTTCTTC. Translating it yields CASSLVSGGTNEQFF.

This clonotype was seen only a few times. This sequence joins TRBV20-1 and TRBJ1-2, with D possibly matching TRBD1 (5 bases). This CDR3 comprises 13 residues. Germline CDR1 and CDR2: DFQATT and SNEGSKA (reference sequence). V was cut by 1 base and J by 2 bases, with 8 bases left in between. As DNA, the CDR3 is TGCAGTGCTAGAGTCAGGGAGAACTATGGCTACACCTTC. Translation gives CSARVRENYGYTF.

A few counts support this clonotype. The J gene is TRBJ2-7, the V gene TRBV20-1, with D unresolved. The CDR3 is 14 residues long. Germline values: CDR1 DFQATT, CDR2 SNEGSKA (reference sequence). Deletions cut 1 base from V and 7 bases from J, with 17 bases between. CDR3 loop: CSARGARSSDEQYF. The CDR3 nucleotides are TGCAGTGCTAGAGGGGCCCGGAGCTCGGATGAGCAGTACTTC.

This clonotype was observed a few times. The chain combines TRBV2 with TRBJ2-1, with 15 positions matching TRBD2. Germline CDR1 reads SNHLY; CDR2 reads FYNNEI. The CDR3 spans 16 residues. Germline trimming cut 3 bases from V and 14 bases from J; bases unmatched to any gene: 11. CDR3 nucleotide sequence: TGTGCCAGCAGTGAGAGGACTAGCGGGGGGGCCCCCGGCGAGTTCTTC. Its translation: CASSERTSGGAPGEFF.